The present TCR beta chain was sequenced within a study of vaccination and CD4 T cells after COVID-19. Study context: Convalescent patients gave post-COVID blood a median about 100 days post-diagnosis, range 35 to 161. Cells were stimulated with overlapping spike peptides from SARS-CoV-2, HCoV-NL63, HCoV-OC43 and HCoV-229E.

This clonotype appeared a few times. Its specificity is unknown. Sequencing of DNA taken from cultured CD4+ T cells relied on the Oncomine TCR Beta short-read assay. Using its own MiXCR run on the PCR reads, TCRdb lists one record per CDR3 protein. The sample has fewer than 25,000 distinct CDR3 sequences, more than 30% seen once; the top ten hold 25% to 30%. Time point indicated: late sampling 161 to 241 days after vaccination in three convalescent patients. Documented treatment: roughly 11-day PBMC culture with coronavirus spike peptide pools or control peptides (ViraFEST assay). ViraFEST stimulated the growth of antigen-specific T cells using peptide pools and subsequently profiled their TCRs by sequencing. Peptide pools at around 9.9 ug/ml stimulated 2 million or so PBMCs per well with 10 IU/ml IL-2. This receptor was identified in a human donor who had recovered from COVID-19. Sequenced material: CD4+ T cells from blood, cultured in vitro, taken about 7 months after SARS-CoV-2 vaccination.

The CDR3 sequence: CASREQGAGYGYTF. DNA for the CDR3: TGTGCCAGCAGAGAACAGGGGGCGGGGTATGGCTACACCTTC. The chain combines TRBV6-2 or TRBV6-3 with TRBJ1-2, with 9 bases matching TRBD1. The CDR3 covers 14 residues. The V segment lost 6 bases and the J segment 5 bases; nucleotides outside the gene matches: 7. Germline V CDR1 and CDR2: MNHEY, SVGEGT.